One TCR beta chain is described in this entry. The data belong to a study of shared clonotypes between healthy human individuals. The method was immunoSEQ multiplex PCR; TCRdb's version includes in-frame clones alone and lacks a portion of them. This sample yields approximately 2.5 million clones, of which approximately 92% are seen a single time; more than 0.12% belongs to the top ten. The TCR comes from a man between 18 and 35 years old in good health. Sample: naive CD4+ T cells sorted from blood. The subset was: CD45RA+ positively selected.

In DNA, the CDR3 is TGCAGCGTTCGCGCAGGGATAAACACTGAAGCTTTCTTT. It translates to CSVRAGINTEAFF. The chain joins TRBV29-1 to TRBJ1-1; D perhaps matches TRBD1 (5 bases). V dropped 5 bases and J dropped 2 bases, with 12 bases sitting between them. Per the germline V gene, CDR1 is SQVTM and CDR2 is ANQGSEA. This CDR3 is 13 amino acids long.